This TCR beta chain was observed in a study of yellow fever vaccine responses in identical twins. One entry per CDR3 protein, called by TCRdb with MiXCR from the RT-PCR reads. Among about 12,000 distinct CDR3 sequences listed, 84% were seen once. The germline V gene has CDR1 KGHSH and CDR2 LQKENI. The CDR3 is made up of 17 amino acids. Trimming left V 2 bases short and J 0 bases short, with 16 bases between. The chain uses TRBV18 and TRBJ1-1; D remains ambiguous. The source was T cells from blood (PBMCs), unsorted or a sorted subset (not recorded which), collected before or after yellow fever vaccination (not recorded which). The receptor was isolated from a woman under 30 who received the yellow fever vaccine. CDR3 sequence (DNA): TGTGCCAGCTCACCAGAATGGGCTGACGCACTGAACACTGAAGCTTTCTTT. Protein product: CASSPEWADALNTEAFF.